This TCR beta chain is from a study of neurological immune-mediated disorders. Overall study results and limits: Patients with HTLV-1-associated myelopathy showed the most TCR clonal expansion. Those with multiple sclerosis showed the least, falling below healthy controls.

cDNA synthesis was performed by 5'RACE with 10-nucleotide random UMIs. The authors obtained over 200 million TCR-beta sequences from 15-18 subjects per sequencing run. Using its own MiXCR run on the 5' RACE reads, TCRdb lists one record per CDR3 protein. Counted here are roughly 48,000 distinct CDR3 sequences, roughly 13% occurring once; the ten biggest clones make up 9%. Time point noted: longitudinal time-point 3. PBMCs stored at -80 C, numbering 2 million, were the origin of the unsorted libraries. Germline lookup yields CDR1 ENHRY and CDR2 SYGVKD. The CDR3 covers 15 residues. V lost 7 bases, J lost 1 base, and 16 bases lay in between. This clonotype has at least ten counts. Its antigen is currently unknown.

The TCR sequence derives from a male donor with HTLV-1-associated myelopathy (HAM/TSP). V gene TRBV10-3 combines with J gene TRBJ1-1; no firm D call. Sample: PBMCs. The DNA for the CDR3 is TGTGCCATCAATGACCCGGGGAGGGCGAACACTGAAGCTTTCTTT. Translation: CAINDPGRANTEAFF.